This TCR beta chain is from a study of shared clonotypes between healthy human individuals. General study findings and limits: Unshared clonotypes carried lower generation probabilities than those common to all four donors. As a rule, naive subsets had a larger estimated richness than memory subsets.

Recent acute infections and vaccinations were absent in the healthy HIV-negative adult donors. Those who donated, Caucasian adults without exception, all lived in Nashville, Tennessee. Points on this clone: Its antigen is currently unknown. This same CDR3 is encoded by further DNA sequences in the sample.

Method: immunoSEQ multiplex PCR; TCRdb's copy keeps in-frame clones and lacks some. In the table there are around 1.4 million clones, about 98.5% of which are singletons. Germline V gene data show CDR1 as SGHDT and CDR2 as YYEEEE. Trimming pared 4 bases from V and 2 bases from J, leaving 9 bases between. CDR3 length: 13 residues. Material for sequencing was naive CD4+ T cells sorted from blood. Subset specified: CD45RA+ positively selected. The V gene is TRBV5-6, the J gene TRBJ1-2, with a weak D call TRBD1 (6 bases). The origin of this receptor is a man under 40 in good health. CDR3 DNA sequence: TGTGCCAGCAGCCCTGACAGGAACTATGGCTACACCTTC. Amino acid sequence: CASSPDRNYGYTF.